Listed below are T cell receptor beta chains from one sample, sequenced in a study of shared clonotypes between healthy human individuals. Only in-frame clones appear in the TCRdb table, and some are missing; sequencing was by immunoSEQ multiplex PCR. The sample carries around 99,000 clones, over 60% recorded once. The sequencing input was memory CD8+ T cells sorted from blood. The source of these receptors is a man aged 25-45 years in good health. Each CDR3 is given with its conserved first and last residue. D genes are given only for firm matches. Expanded clones are given a class, and other clones once, few, many or no size at all.

>TRBJ2-7|TRBV7-9|.|.
TGTGCCAGCAGCCGCTCGGACAGCCCGATGAACGAGCAGTACTTC
CASSRSDSPMNEQYF
>TRBJ2-1|TRBV27|.|.
TGTGCCAGCACCATTCGGGGGTTATACAATGAGCAGTTCTTC
CASTIRGLYNEQFF
>TRBJ1-4|TRBV2|.|medium-sized
TGTGCCAGCAGTGAAGGGGTAGAGGTTGAAAAACTGTTTTTT
CASSEGVEVEKLFF
>TRBJ2-7|TRBV29-1|TRBD2|.
TGCAGCGTTGGGGGACTAGCGGGAGCCCACGGTGGTGAGCAGTACTTC
CSVGGLAGAHGGEQYF
>TRBJ2-1|TRBV5-4|TRBD2|.
TGTGCCAGCAGGGAGGGAGGGAAGCAGTTCTTC
CASREGGKQFF
>TRBJ2-2|TRBV7-2|.|.
TGTGCCAGCAGCTCCTTAGGCCGCGCGACCGGGGAGCTGTTTTTT
CASSSLGRATGELFF
>TRBJ2-4|TRBV4-3|TRBD2|once
TGCGCCAGCAGCCAAGAAGGCACTAGCGTTCAGTACTTC
CASSQEGTSVQYF
>TRBJ2-2|TRBV28|.|.
TGTGCCAGCAGGCCATCAGGGACCGGGCGGGAGCTGTTTTTT
CASRPSGTGRELFF
>TRBJ1-2|TRBV7-9|.|.
TGTGCCAGCAGCTTGGACGGACGGAGGGGACACTATGGCTACACCTTC
CASSLDGRRGHYGYTF
>TRBJ2-7|TRBV7-9|TRBD1|once
TGTGCCAGCAGCTTAGTGGTCAGGGGGTTTACCTACGAGCAGTACTTC
CASSLVVRGFTYEQYF